This T cell receptor beta chain originates from a study of beta chain features in type 1 diabetes. Study details: Patients looked much like healthy donors when it came to age, gender and cell yields. Investigators examined some 100 million sorted cells across all samples. Regarding the study as a whole: Significant though moderate, a shortening of TCRB CDR3s appeared in all four CD4+ subsets of Type 1 diabetes patients. Insertion counts at VDJ junctions were lower in type 1 diabetes patients, who also showed more deletions there.

CD45RO/CCR7/CD25/CD127/CD95/CD27 staining was used to isolate CD4+ naive, central memory, regulatory and stem cell-like memory cells by sorting. Expressed TCRB transcripts were sequenced, since all the RNA that had been isolated was reverse transcribed. Some clones are missing from TCRdb's copy, which holds only in-frame ones; the method was immunoSEQ multiplex PCR. The data show 600,000 to 700,000 clones, around 15% seen once. The junction had 6 bases not matched to a gene; V was cut back by 5 bases and J by 4 bases. CDR1 and CDR2 from the germline V gene are MGHDK and SYGVNS. CDR3 size: 16 residues. A note on this clone: Its antigen remains unidentified.

The receptor's source is a man younger than 35 with type 1 diabetes. The material sequenced was naive CD4+ T cells from blood. The gene calls are TRBV25-1 and TRBJ2-2, with TRBD1 identical over 11 bases. CDR3 DNA: TGTGCCAGCAGTCGAACCGGGACAGGGGGCACCGGGGAGCTGTTTTTT. It translates to CASSRTGTGGTGELFF.